This TCR beta chain was identified during a study of shared clonotypes between healthy human individuals. Points from the study as a whole: Blood was the sole source, and tissue repertoires probably differ.

CDR1 and CDR2 (germline): MNHNS, SASEGT. This CDR3 region has 15 residues. Trimming stripped 8 bases from V and 0 bases from J, with 14 bases between. On this clone itself: What it binds is unknown.

Clones were read by immunoSEQ multiplex PCR, and TCRdb kept only the in-frame ones, dropping some. The sample has approximately 2.5 million clones, approximately 93% seen once. This chain uses TRBV6-1 with TRBJ1-5; possibly TRBD1 for D (6 bases). Sequenced sample: naive CD4+ T cells from PBMCs. Specified subset: CD45RA+ positively selected. The receptor was derived from a man between 18 and 35 years old in good health. Some clones in this sample may be carry-over from other donors' samples. CDR3 nucleotides: TGTGCCAGCGCCCGGGACAATTATAGCAATCAGCCCCAGCATTTT. Translating it yields CASARDNYSNQPQHF.